This T cell receptor beta chain originates from a study of blood T cell repertoires in COVID-19. Study context: Sources were T cells, B-cell-depleted T cells, or PBMCs; the material itself was cDNA or gDNA.

CDR3 length: 16 residues. The germline gives CDR1 KGHSH, CDR2 LQKENI. V gave up 1 base and J gave up 7 bases; unmatched junction bases: 11. Clones were sequenced by immunoSEQ multiplex PCR, and TCRdb holds only the in-frame ones, with some missing. The repertoire holds 150,000 to 200,000 clones, 90% seen once, with roughly 19% in the top ten. Input material: peripheral blood. V is TRBV18 and J is TRBJ2-3; 7 nucleotides align to TRBD2. This clonotype was obtained from a man aged 55 to 70 with active or convalescent COVID-19. The CDR3 protein is CASSPRSSGAPYTQYF. For the CDR3, the DNA is TGTGCCAGCTCACCACGTTCCAGCGGGGCCCCCTATACGCAGTATTTT.